This T cell receptor beta chain was recovered during a study of shared clonotypes between healthy human individuals. General study findings and limits: Sorted-subset sequencing, rarefaction showed, was incomplete despite large depth.

Each PCR replicate from the sorted subsets contained 150 to 250 ng DNA, which is about 30,000 T cell genomes. The table came from immunoSEQ multiplex PCR; TCRdb's copy has only in-frame clones and leaves some out. The sample has 180,000 or so clones; 90% to 95% are singletons. Details on this clone: Its antigen remains unknown.

The donors, all of them Caucasian adults, lived in Nashville, Tennessee. The receptor comes from a woman in her twenties or thirties in good health. The sample was naive CD4+ T cells sorted from blood. Indicated subset: CD45RA+ positively selected.

Here the CDR3 DNA reads TGTGCCACCACCCCAGGACCCCTCTATGGCTACACCTTC. Translating it yields CATTPGPLYGYTF. V usage is TRBV15 and J usage is TRBJ1-2; D gene unclear. There are 13 residues in the CDR3. V was shortened by 7 bases and J by 4 bases, with 13 bases between the two germline ends. CDR1 and CDR2 (germline): LNHNV, YYDKDF (reference sequence).